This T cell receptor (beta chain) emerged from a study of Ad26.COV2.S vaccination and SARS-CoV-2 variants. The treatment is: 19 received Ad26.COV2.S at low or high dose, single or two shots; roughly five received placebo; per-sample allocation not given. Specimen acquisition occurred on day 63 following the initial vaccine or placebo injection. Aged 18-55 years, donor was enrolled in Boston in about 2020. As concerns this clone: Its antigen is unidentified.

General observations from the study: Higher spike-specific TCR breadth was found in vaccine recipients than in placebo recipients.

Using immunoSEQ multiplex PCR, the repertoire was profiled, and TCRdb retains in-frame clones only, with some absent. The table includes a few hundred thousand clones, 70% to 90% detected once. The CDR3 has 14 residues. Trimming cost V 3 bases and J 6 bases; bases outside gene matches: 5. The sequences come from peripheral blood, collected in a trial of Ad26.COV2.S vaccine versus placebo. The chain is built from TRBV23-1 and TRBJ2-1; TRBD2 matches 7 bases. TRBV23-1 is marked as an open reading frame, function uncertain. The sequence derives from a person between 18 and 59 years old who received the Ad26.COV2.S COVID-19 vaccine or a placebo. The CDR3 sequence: CASSQGGRCNEQFF. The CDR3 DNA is TGCGCCAGCAGTCAGGGAGGGCGGTGCAATGAGCAGTTCTTC.